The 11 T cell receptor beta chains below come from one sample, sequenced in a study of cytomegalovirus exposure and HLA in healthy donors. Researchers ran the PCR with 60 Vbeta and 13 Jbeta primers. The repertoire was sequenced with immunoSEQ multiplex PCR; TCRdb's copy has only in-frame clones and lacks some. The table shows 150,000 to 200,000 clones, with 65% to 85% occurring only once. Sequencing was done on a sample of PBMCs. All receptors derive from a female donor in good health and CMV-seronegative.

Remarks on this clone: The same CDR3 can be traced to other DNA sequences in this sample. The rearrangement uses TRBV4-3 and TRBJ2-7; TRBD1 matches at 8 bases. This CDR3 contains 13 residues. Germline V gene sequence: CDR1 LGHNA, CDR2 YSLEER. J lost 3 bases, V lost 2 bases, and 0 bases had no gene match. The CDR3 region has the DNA TGCGCCAGCAGCCAAACAGGGGGCTACGAGCAGTACTTC. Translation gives CASSQTGGYEQYF.

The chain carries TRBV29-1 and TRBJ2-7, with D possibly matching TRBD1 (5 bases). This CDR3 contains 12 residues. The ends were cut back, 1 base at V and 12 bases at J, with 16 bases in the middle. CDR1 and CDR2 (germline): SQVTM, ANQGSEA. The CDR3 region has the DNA TGCAGCGTTGAAGGGTCGGCAGGGTCTCGGTACTTC. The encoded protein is CSVEGSAGSRYF.

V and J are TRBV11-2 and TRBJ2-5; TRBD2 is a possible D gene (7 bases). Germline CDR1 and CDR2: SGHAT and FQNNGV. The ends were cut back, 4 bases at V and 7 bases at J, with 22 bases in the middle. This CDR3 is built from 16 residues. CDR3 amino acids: CASSSTRGASLRTQYF. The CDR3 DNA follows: TGTGCCAGCAGCTCTACCCGGGGGGCCAGCCTTCGGACCCAGTACTTC.

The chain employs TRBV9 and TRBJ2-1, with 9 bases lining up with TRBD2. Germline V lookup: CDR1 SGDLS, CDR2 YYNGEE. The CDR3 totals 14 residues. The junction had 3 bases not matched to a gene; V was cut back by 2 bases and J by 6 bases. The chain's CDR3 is CASSVRGGLNEQFF. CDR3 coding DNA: TGTGCCAGCAGCGTGCGGGGGGGGCTCAATGAGCAGTTCTTC.

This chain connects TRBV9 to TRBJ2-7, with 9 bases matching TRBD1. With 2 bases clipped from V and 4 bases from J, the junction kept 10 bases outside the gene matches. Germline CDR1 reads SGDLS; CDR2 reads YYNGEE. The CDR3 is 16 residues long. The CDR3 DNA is TGTGCCAGCAGCGTCGAGACAGGGGGTGACGGGTACGAGCAGTACTTC. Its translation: CASSVETGGDGYEQYF.

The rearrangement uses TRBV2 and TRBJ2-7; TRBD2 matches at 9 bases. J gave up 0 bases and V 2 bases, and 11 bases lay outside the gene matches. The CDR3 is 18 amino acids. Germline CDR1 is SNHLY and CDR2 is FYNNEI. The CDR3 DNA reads TGTGCCAGCAGTGAAAGTTTGCAGGCTAGCGGGGTCTCCTACGAGCAGTACTTC. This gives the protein CASSESLQASGVSYEQYF.

The CDR3 region has the DNA TGCGCCAGCAGCGAGGGACAGGGGCTTGGCTACACCTTC. This gives the protein CASSEGQGLGYTF. The rearrangement joins TRBV5-1 to TRBJ1-2; TRBD1 agrees at 10 bases. Germline CDR1 SGHRS, CDR2 YFSETQ. The CDR3 is 13 residues long. Trimming removed 4 bases from V and 7 bases from J; junction bases left unmatched: 4.

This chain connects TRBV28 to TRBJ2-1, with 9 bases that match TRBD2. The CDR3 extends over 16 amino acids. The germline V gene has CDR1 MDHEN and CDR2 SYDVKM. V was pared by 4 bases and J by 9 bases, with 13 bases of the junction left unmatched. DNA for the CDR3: TGTGCCAGCAGTTACGGTCGGCTTAGCGGGAGTGGTGAGCAGTTCTTC. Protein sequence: CASSYGRLSGSGEQFF.

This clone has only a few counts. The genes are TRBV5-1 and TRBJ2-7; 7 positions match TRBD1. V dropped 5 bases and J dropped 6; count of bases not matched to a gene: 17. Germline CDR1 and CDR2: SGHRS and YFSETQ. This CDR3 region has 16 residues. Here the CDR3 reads CASRHNAGGQIREQYF. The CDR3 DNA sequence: TGCGCCAGCAGACATAACGCAGGGGGTCAGATTCGCGAGCAGTACTTC. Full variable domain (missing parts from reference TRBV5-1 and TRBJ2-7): KAGVTQTPRYLIKTRGQQVTLSCSPISGHRSVSWYQQTPGQGLQFLFEYFSETQRNKGNFPGRFSGRQFSNSRSEMNVSTLELGDSALYLCASRHNAGGQIREQYFGPGTRLTVT.

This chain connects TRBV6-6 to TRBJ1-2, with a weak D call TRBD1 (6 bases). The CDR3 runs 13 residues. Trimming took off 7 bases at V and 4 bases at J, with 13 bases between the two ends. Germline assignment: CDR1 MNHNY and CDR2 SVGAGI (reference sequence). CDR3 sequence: CASTQDRTYGYTF. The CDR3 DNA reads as TGTGCCAGCACTCAGGACAGAACCTATGGCTACACCTTC.

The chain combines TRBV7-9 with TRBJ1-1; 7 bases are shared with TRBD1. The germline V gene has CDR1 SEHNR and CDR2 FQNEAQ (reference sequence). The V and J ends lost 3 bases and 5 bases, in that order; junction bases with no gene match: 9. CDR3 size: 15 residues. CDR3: CASSLTGSDGTEAFF. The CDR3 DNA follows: TGTGCCAGCAGCTTGACAGGGTCAGATGGGACTGAAGCTTTCTTT.